The rows below give T cell receptor beta chains drawn from one sample of a study of PD-1 blockade in classical Hodgkin lymphoma. Repertoires were generated with immunoSEQ multiplex PCR, while TCRdb's copy carries only in-frame clones and drops some. In the table there are tens of thousands of clones, around 91% of which are singletons. The sample was peripheral blood mononuclear cells (PBMCs), taken at baseline. These receptors were taken from a human donor with classical Hodgkin lymphoma. Both conserved end residues are part of each CDR3.

length,V,J,CDR3
16,TRBV19,TRBJ2-3,CASSILPGQSTDTQYF
13,TRBV28,TRBJ1-6,CASTAADNSPLHF
12,TRBV7-2,TRBJ2-1,CASSFISGEQFF
15,TRBV7-8,TRBJ2-3,CASSLAWGGADTQYF
15,TRBV7-8,TRBJ2-3,CASSLPTGVVDTQYF
16,TRBV29-1,TRBJ2-2,CSVRMHGAVDTGELFF
12,TRBV10-1,TRBJ1-2,CAIQDREGGYTF
16,TRBV27,TRBJ1-2,CASSTSLTDSPYGYTF
13,TRBV5-6,TRBJ1-4,CASSFGTGQKLFF
12,TRBV7-9,TRBJ1-3,CATRTRGYTIYF
13,TRBV28,TRBJ1-2,CASSLPRHYGYTF
14,TRBV27,TRBJ2-7,CASSFRDPPLEQYF
15,TRBV10-2,TRBJ1-4,CASQGSGPRDEKLFF
15,TRBV6-5,TRBJ1-2,CASRRTGTALYGYTF
16,TRBV9,TRBJ2-3,CASSVQLGAGRNTQYF
14,TRBV6-5,TRBJ2-4,CASSYDVEINIQYF
14,TRBV4-1,TRBJ1-2,CASRSWTGDYGYTF
13,TRBV11-3,TRBJ2-2,CASSLRDPGELFF
13,TRBV5-1,TRBJ2-7,CASSEDVRGEQYF
15,TRBV6-1,TRBJ1-3,CASSTHWVSGNTIYF
13,TRBV30,TRBJ1-1,CAGGEGMNTEAFF
12,TRBV10-3,TRBJ1-4,CAISEGRVPLFF
12,TRBV13,TRBJ1-3,CASSLSGNTIYF
15,TRBV15,TRBJ2-4,CATSIEAQHQNIQYF
14,TRBV7-9,TRBJ1-5,CASSPSDSNQPQHF
17,TRBV5-1,TRBJ1-6,CASSLEAGSSYNSPLHF
17,TRBV27,TRBJ1-2,CASSFSTPGTGDYGYTF
15,TRBV6-5,TRBJ2-1,CASSPTPGGVNEQFF
13,TRBV30,TRBJ1-1,CAWIVRGPTEAFF
16,TRBV12-5,TRBJ1-1,CASGLVIMPRATEAFF
17,TRBV10-3,TRBJ2-7,CAISGPLGLAGLYEQYF
15,TRBV6-5,TRBJ1-1,CASSPLTGMNTEAFF
11,TRBV29-1,TRBJ1-2,CSVQARYGYTF
14,TRBV6-6,TRBJ1-1,CASSLRGVNTEAFF
11,TRBV5-1,TRBJ2-7,CASSMGHEQYF
15,TRBV7-2,TRBJ2-5,CASSLWETAQETQYF
16,TRBV5-1,TRBJ1-3,CASSLNPADKGVNVYF
14,TRBV9,TRBJ2-7,CASSPQGVTHEQYF
17,TRBV2,TRBJ1-2,CASSPNLRGGSNYGYTF
11,TRBV15,TRBJ2-1,CATSGHNEQFF
13,TRBV6-5,TRBJ2-7,CASSYEGAGEQYF
12,TRBV2,TRBJ1-1,CASGTGMTEAFF
17,TRBV27,TRBJ1-6,CASSPREESSYNSPLHF
12,TRBV2,TRBJ2-3,CAVGGGGDTQYF
15,TRBV30,TRBJ1-4,CARLTTGQNNEKLFF
15,TRBV5-1,TRBJ1-4,CASSDPKDANEKLFF
17,TRBV27,TRBJ2-1,CASSLVLRGSSYNEQFF
15,TRBV27,TRBJ2-7,CASSFAGRGINEQYF
15,TRBV2,TRBJ1-1,CASSETRIPGTEAFF
13,TRBV19,TRBJ1-1,CASSIVSSSGAFF
14,TRBV30,TRBJ1-4,CAWSVMGANEKLFF
13,TRBV6-5,TRBJ2-5,CASSYGFGETQYF
14,TRBV14,TRBJ1-4,CASSPTEHNEKLFF
16,TRBV19,TRBJ1-4,CASSSLYRGTNEKLFF